A single sample is the source of the 3 T cell receptor beta chains below, sequenced in a study of breast tumors, draining lymph nodes, adjacent tissues. Breast cancer patients provided tissue from their axillary draining lymph nodes. TCRdb itself ran the multiplex PCR reads through MiXCR, one entry per CDR3 protein. This table has nearly 110,000 distinct CDR3 sequences, 30% appearing once. The sample comprised axillary lymph node tissue. All receptors come from a female donor with breast cancer. Some clones in this sample may be carry-over from other donors' samples.

This clonotype was seen at least ten times. The J gene is TRBJ1-1, the V gene TRBV2; 8 bases line up with TRBD1. There are 15 residues in the CDR3. Germline V gene data show CDR1 as SNHLY and CDR2 as FYNNEI. The V segment lost 6 bases and the J segment 5 bases; nucleotides outside the gene matches: 11. The CDR3 DNA follows: TGTGCCAGCAGCCCCGCCAGGGGGCAGAGAACTGAAGCTTTCTTT. Residues: CASSPARGQRTEAFF.

Regarding this clonotype: Being one base from a much bigger clone, this may be a read error. This chain connects TRBV20-1 to TRBJ1-2, with D tentatively TRBD1 (6 bases). V dropped 0 bases and J dropped 8 bases, with 13 bases sitting between them. This CDR3 is 13 amino acids long. Per the germline V gene, CDR1 is DFQATT and CDR2 is SNEGSKA (reference sequence). CDR3 nucleotides: TGCAGTGCTAGAGATGACAGGAGGGGGGGCTACACCTTC. It translates to CSARDDRRGGYTF.

In its sample, this clonotype was seen many times. The chain joins TRBV5-6 to TRBJ2-7; 12 bases align to TRBD2. This CDR3 contains 14 residues. V gave up 3 bases and J gave up 4 bases; unmatched junction bases: 2. Germline V gene lookup returns CDR1 SGHDT and CDR2 YYEEEE. The CDR3 loop reads CASSWLAGGYEQYF. CDR3 in DNA: TGTGCCAGCAGCTGGCTAGCGGGAGGGTACGAGCAGTACTTC.